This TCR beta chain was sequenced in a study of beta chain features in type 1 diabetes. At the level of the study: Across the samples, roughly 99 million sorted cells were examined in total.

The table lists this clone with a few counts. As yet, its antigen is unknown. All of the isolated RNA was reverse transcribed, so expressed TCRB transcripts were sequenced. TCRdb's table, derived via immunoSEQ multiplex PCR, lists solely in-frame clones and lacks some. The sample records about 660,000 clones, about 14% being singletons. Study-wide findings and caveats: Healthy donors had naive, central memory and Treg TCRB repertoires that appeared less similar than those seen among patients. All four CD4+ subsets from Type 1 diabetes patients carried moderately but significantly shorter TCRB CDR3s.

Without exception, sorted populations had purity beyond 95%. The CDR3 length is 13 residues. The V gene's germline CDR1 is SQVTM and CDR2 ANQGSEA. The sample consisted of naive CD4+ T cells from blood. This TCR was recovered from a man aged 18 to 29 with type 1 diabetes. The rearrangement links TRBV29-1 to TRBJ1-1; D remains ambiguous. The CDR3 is CSTRDGSTGEAFF. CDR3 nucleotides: TGCAGTACCCGCGACGGCTCGACCGGTGAAGCTTTCTTT.